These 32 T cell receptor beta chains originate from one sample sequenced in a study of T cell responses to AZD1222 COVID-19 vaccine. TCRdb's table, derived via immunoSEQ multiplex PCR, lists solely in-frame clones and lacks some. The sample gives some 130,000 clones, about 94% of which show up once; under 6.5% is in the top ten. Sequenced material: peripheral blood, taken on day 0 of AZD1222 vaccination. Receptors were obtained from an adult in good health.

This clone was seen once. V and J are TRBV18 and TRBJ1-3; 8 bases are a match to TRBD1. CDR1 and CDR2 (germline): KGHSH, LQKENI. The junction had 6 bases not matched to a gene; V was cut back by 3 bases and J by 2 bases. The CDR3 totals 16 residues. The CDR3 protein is CASSPVTGDPGNTIYF. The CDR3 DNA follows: TGTGCCAGCTCACCCGTGACAGGGGACCCTGGAAACACCATATATTTT.

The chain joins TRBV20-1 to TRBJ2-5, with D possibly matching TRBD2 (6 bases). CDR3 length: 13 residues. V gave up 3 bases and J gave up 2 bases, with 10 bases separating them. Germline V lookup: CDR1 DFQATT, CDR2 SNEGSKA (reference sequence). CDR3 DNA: TGCAGTGCTAGTACCGGGGGACAAGAGACCCAGTACTTC. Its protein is CSASTGGQETQYF.

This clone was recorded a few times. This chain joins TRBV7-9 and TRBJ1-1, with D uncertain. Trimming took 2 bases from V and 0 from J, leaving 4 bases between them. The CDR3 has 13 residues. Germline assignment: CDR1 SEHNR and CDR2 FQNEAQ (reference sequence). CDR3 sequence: CASSLLMNTEAFF. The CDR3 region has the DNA TGTGCCAGCAGCTTATTGATGAACACTGAAGCTTTCTTT.

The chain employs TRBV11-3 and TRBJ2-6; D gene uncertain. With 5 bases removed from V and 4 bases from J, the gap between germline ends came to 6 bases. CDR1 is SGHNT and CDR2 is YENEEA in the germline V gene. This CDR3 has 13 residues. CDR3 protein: CASSPGGANVLTF. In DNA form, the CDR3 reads TGTGCCAGCAGCCCTGGGGGGGCCAACGTCCTGACTTTC.

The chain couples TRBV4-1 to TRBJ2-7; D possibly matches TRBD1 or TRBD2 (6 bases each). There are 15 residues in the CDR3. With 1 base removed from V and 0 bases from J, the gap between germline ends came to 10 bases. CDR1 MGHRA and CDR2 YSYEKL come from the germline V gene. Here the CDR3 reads CASSQGGGGSYEQYF. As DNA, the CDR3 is TGCGCCAGCAGCCAAGGAGGAGGGGGCTCCTACGAGCAGTACTTC.

CDR3 sequence (DNA): TGTGCCTGGAGCACAGGGGTGTCGTCCAATACGCAGTATTTT. This sequence encodes CAWSTGVSSNTQYF. This sequence joins TRBV30 and TRBJ2-3; 7 bases agree with TRBD1. Losses at the gene ends were 3 bases for V and 7 bases for J; bases not matched to a gene: 10. This CDR3 is 14 amino acids long. The germline gives CDR1 GTSNPN, CDR2 SVGIG (reference sequence).

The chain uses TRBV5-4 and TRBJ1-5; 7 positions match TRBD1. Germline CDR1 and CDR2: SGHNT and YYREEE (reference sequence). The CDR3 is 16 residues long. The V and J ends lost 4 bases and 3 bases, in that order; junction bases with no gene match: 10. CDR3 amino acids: CASSTQGGGDNQPQHF. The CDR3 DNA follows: TGTGCCAGCAGCACGCAGGGGGGAGGGGACAATCAGCCCCAGCATTTT.

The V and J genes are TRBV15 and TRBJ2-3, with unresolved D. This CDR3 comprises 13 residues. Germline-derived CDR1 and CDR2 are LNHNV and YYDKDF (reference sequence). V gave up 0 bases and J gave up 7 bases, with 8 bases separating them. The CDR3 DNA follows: TGTGCCACCAGCAGAGATCTCGCCCATACGCAGTATTTT. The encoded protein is CATSRDLAHTQYF.

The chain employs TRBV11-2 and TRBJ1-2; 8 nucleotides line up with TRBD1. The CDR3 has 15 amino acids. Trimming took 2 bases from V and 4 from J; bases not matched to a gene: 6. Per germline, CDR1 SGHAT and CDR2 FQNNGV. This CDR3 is CASSLIAGGGYGYTF. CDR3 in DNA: TGTGCCAGCAGCTTAATAGCAGGGGGCGGCTATGGCTACACCTTC. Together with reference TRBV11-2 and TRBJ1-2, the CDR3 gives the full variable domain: EAGVAQSPRYKIIEKRQSVAFWCNPISGHATLYWYQQILGQGPKLLIQFQNNGVVDDSQLPKDRFSAERLKGVDSTLKIQPAKLEDSAVYLCASSLIAGGGYGYTFGSGTRLTVV.

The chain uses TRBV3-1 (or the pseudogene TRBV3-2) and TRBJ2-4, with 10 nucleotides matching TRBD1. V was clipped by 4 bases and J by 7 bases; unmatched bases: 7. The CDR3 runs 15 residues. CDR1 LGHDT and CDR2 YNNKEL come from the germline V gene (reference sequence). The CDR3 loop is CASSRSGTGDNIQYF. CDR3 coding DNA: TGTGCCAGCAGCCGGTCTGGGACAGGGGATAACATTCAGTACTTC.

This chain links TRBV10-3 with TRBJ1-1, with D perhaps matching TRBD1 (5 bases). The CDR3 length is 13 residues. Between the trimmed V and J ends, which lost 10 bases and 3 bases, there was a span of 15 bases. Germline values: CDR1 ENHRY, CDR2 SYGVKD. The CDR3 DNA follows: TGTGCCACCCAAGAACAGGAGGACACTGAAGCTTTCTTT. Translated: CATQEQEDTEAFF.

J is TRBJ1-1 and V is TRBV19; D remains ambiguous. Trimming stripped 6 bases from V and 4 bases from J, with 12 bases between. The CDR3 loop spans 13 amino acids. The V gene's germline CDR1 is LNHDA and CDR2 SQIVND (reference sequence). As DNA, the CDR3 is TGTGCCAGTAGCCACGTAAGGGTCACTGAAGCTTTCTTT. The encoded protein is CASSHVRVTEAFF.

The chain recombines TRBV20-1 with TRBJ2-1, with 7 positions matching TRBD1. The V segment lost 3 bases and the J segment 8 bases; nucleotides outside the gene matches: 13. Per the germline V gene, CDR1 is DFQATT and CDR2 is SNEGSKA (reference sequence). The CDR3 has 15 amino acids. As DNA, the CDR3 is TGCAGTGCTAGTCCACCGGGACAGTGGGGCGATGAGCAGTTCTTC. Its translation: CSASPPGQWGDEQFF.

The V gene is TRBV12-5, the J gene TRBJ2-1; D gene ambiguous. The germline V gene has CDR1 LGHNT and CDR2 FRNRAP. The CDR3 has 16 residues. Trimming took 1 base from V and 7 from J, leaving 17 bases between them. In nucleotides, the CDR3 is TGTGCTAGTGGTTTGGGTTCCCACGTGGGTGAGAATGAGCAGTTCTTC. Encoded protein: CASGLGSHVGENEQFF. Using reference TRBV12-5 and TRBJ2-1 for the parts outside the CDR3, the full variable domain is DARVTQTPRHKVTEMGQEVTMRCQPILGHNTVFWYRQTMMQGLELLAYFRNRAPLDDSGMPKDRFSAEMPDATLATLKIQPSEPRDSAVYFCASGLGSHVGENEQFFGPGTRLTVL.

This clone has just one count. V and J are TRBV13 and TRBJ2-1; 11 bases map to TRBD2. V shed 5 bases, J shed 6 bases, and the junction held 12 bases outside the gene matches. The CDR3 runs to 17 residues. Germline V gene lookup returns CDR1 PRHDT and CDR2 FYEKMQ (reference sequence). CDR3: CASSPSSSGRSSNEQFF. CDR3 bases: TGTGCCAGCAGCCCCTCCTCTAGCGGGAGGTCAAGCAATGAGCAGTTCTTC.

CDR3 DNA: TGTGCCAGCGGATCCCGACAGAGCTATGGCTACACCTTC. This encodes CASGSRQSYGYTF. The chain joins TRBV12-3 or TRBV12-4 to TRBJ1-2, with a tentative D call TRBD1 (5 bases). V gave up 8 bases and J gave up 4 bases, with 14 bases separating them. The CDR3 runs to 13 residues.

The CDR3 is CASSFARAGELFF. The CDR3 nucleotides are TGTGCCAGCAGCTTCGCACGGGCCGGGGAGCTGTTTTTT. J is TRBJ2-2 and V is TRBV11-3; no clear D. The CDR3 consists of 13 residues. V was shortened by 3 bases and J by 6 bases, with 8 bases between the two germline ends. Germline V gene sequence: CDR1 SGHNT, CDR2 YENEEA.

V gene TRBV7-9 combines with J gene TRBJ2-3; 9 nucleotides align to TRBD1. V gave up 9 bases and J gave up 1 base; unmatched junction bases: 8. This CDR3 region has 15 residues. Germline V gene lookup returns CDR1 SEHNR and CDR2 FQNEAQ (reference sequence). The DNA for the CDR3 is TGTGCCAGTACCACCGGGACAGGGCGCACAGATACGCAGTATTTT. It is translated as CASTTGTGRTDTQYF.

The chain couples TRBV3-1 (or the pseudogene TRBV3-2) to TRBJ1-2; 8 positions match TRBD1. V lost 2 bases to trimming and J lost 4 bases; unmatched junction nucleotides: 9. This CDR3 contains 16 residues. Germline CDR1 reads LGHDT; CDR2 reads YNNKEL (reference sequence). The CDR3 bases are TGTGCCAGCAGCCAACTGTGGGACAGGAGATCCTATGGCTACACCTTC. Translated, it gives CASSQLWDRRSYGYTF.

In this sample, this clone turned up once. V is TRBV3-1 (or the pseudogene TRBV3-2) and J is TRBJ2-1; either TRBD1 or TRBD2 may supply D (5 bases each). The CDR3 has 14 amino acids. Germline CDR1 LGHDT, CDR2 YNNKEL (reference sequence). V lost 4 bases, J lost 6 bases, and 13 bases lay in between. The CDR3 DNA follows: TGTGCCAGCAGCCTTTGGGACCCAGGCAATGAGCAGTTCTTC. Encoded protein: CASSLWDPGNEQFF.

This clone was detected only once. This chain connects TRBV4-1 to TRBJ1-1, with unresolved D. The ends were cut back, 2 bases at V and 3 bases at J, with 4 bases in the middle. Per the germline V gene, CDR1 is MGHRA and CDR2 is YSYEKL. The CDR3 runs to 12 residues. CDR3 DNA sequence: TGCGCCAGCAGCCAAAGGGACACTGAAGCTTTCTTT. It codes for CASSQRDTEAFF.

CDR3 sequence reads: CASSGDISEDYTF. The CDR3 region has the DNA TGTGCCAGCAGCGGGGACATTAGTGAGGACTACACCTTC. V and J are TRBV3-1 (or the pseudogene TRBV3-2) and TRBJ1-2, with D possibly being TRBD1 (6 bases). CDR1 and CDR2 (germline): LGHDT, YNNKEL (reference sequence). Trimming removed 5 bases from V and 10 bases from J, with 17 bases in between. CDR3 length: 13 residues.

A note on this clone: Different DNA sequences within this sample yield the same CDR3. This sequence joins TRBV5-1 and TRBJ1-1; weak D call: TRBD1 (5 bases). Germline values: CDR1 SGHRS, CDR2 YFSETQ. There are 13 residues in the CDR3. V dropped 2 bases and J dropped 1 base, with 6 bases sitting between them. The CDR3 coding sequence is TGCGCCAGCAGCTTCGACAGGAACACTGAAGCTTTCTTT. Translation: CASSFDRNTEAFF.

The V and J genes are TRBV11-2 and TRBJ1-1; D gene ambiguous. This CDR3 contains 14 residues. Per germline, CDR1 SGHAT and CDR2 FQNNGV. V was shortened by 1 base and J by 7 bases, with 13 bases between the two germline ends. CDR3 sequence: CASSLARGLGEAFF. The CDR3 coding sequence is TGTGCCAGCAGCTTAGCCCGGGGTTTGGGTGAAGCTTTCTTT.

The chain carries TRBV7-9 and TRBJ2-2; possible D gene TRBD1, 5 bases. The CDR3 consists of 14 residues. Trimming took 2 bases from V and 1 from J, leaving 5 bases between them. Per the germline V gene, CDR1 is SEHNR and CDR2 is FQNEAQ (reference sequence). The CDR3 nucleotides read TGTGCCAGCAGCTTAACAGGGAACACCGGGGAGCTGTTTTTT. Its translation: CASSLTGNTGELFF.

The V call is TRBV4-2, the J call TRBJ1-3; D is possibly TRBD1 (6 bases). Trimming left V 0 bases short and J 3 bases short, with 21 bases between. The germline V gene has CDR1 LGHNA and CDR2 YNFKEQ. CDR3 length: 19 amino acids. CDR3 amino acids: CASSQDRVAKGEGGNTIYF. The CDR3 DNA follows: TGTGCCAGCAGCCAAGATCGAGTCGCGAAGGGGGAAGGTGGAAACACCATATATTTT.

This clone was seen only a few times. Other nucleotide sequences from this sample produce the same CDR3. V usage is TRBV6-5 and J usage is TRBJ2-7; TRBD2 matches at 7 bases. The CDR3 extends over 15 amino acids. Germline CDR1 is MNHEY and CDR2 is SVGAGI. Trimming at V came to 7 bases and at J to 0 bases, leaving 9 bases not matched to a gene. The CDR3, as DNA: TGTGCCAGCATTAGGGAGCGGGGAAGCTCCTACGAGCAGTACTTC. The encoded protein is CASIRERGSSYEQYF.

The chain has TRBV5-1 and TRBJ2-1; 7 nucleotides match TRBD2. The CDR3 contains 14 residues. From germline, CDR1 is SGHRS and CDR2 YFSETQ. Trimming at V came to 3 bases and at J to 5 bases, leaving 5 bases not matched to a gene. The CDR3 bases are TGCGCCAGCAGCTCCCCGGGACTAAACAATGAGCAGTTCTTC. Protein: CASSSPGLNNEQFF.

CDR3 sequence reads: CASSPENYGYTF. CDR3 coding DNA: TGCGCCAGCAGTCCGGAAAACTATGGCTACACCTTC. The genes are TRBV23-1 and TRBJ1-2; D uncertain. TRBV23-1 is known as an ORF, though its function is uncertain. V was trimmed by 4 bases and J by 2 bases, leaving 5 bases between them. The CDR3 extends over 12 amino acids.

The CDR3 sequence: CAISYRASEHEQYF. Here the CDR3 DNA reads TGTGCCATCAGCTACCGGGCCTCCGAGCACGAGCAGTACTTC. The chain recombines TRBV10-3 with TRBJ2-7; D remains unclear. CDR3 length: 14 residues. Looked up from germline, CDR1 is ENHRY and CDR2 is SYGVKD. The V end lost 6 bases, the J end lost 5 bases, and 17 bases lay between the germline ends.

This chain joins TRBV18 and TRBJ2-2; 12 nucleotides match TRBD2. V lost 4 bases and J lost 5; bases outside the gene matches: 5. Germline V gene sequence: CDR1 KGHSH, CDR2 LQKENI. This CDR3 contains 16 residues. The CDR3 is CASSLLAGGITGELFF. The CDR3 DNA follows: TGTGCCAGCTCACTACTAGCGGGAGGAATTACCGGGGAGCTGTTTTTT.

The CDR3 DNA sequence: TGCAGTGCTAGTACAGCGGGAAGCTTGTTTTTCACAGATACGCAGTATTTT. Translated: CSASTAGSLFFTDTQYF. V and J are TRBV20-1 and TRBJ2-3, with 7 bases matching TRBD2. Trimming at V came to 3 bases and at J to 2 bases, leaving 14 bases not matched to a gene. The CDR3 totals 17 residues. Germline values: CDR1 DFQATT, CDR2 SNEGSKA (reference sequence).